This T cell receptor beta chain was captured by sequencing in a study of T cell responses to AZD1222 COVID-19 vaccine. This clone was counted between two and nine times. The antigen is undetermined. The CDR3 spans 14 residues. CDR1 ENHRY and CDR2 SYGVKD come from the germline V gene. Trimming pared 10 bases from V and 0 bases from J, leaving 10 bases between. Broader study findings: Seropositive at baseline were only a handful of AZD1222 recipients.

Here immunoSEQ multiplex PCR was the method, and the copy in TCRdb shows in-frame clones only, minus some. The repertoire includes some 97,000 clones, less than 90% of them detected once, and 1.8% sits in the top ten. This chain connects TRBV10-3 to TRBJ2-6, with no clear D. This specimen consisted of peripheral blood, obtained on day 0 of AZD1222 vaccination. This receptor was identified in an adult in good health. The CDR3 DNA reads as TGTGCCACCTTCAAGGGCTCTGGGGCCAACGTCCTGACTTTC. This sequence encodes CATFKGSGANVLTF.